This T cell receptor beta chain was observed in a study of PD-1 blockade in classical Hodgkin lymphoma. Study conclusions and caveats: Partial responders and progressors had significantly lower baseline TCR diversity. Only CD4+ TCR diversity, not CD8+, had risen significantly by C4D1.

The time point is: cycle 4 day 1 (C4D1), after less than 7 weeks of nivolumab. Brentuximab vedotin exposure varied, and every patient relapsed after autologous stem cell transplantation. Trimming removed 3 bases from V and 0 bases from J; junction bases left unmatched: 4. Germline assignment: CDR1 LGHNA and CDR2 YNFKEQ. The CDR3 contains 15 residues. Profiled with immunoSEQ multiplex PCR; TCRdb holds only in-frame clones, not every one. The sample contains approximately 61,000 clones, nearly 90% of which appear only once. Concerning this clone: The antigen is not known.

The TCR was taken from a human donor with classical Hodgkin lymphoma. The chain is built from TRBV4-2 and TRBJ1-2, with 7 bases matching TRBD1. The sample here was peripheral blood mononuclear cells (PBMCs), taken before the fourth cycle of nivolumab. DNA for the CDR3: TGTGCCAGCAGCCACGAGGACAGGCCTAACTATGGCTACACCTTC. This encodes CASSHEDRPNYGYTF.